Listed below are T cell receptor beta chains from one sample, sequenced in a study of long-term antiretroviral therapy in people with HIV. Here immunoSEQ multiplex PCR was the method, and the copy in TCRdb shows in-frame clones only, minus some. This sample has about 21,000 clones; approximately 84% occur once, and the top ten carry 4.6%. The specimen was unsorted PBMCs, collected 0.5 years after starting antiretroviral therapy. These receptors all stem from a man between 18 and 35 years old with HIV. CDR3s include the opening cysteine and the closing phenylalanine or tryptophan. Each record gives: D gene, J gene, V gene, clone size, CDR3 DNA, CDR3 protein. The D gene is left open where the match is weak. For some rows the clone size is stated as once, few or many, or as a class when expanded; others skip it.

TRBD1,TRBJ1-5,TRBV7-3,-,TGTGCCAGCAGCCCGACAGGGGGGTGGGATCAGCCCCAGCATTTT,CASSPTGGWDQPQHF
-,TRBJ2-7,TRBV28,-,TGTGCCAGCAGTACCGGACGCACCTCCTACGAGCAGTACTTC,CASSTGRTSYEQYF
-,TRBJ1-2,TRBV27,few,TGTGCCAGCACTTTGACAGGCGGGTCGTCCGGCTACACCTTC,CASTLTGGSSGYTF
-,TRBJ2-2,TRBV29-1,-,TGCAGCGTCAACCAGGGGGGAGGGACCGGGGAGCTGTTTTTT,CSVNQGGGTGELFF
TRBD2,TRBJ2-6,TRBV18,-,TGTGCCAGCTCCCCGCCGGGACTATCGATTCCGCGTGGGGCCAACGTCCTGACTTTC,CASSPPGLSIPRGANVLTF
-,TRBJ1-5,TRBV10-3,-,TGTGCCATCAGTGAGTCGGGTAATCAGCCCCAGCATTTT,CAISESGNQPQHF
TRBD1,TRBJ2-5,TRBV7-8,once,TGTGCCAGCCTCAACCGACAGGGGATGCAGACCCAGTACTTC,CASLNRQGMQTQYF
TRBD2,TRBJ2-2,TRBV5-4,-,TGTGCCAGCAGCATACGGACTAGCGGGAACATCGGGGAGCTGTTTTTT,CASSIRTSGNIGELFF
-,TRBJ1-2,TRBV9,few,TGTGCCAGCAGCGTAGGACGGAACTATGGCTACACCTTC,CASSVGRNYGYTF
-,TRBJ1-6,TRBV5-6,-,TGTGCCAGCAGCTTGGTCGAGGGCCCCTATAATTCACCCCTCCACTTT,CASSLVEGPYNSPLHF
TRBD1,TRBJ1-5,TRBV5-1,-,TGCGCCAGCAGCTTGCTGGGACAGGAGAATCAGCCCCAGCATTTT,CASSLLGQENQPQHF
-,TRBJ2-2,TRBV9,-,TGTGCCAGCAGCCCCAGTGGGTCCGGGGAGCTGTTTTTT,CASSPSGSGELFF
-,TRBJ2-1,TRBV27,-,TGTGCCAGCAGCTCTCCGGGACTAAGGGGGGATGAGCAGTTCTTC,CASSSPGLRGDEQFF
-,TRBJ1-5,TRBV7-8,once,TGTGCCAGCAGCCCCGTAGAAGGCATGGATCAGCCCCAGCATTTT,CASSPVEGMDQPQHF
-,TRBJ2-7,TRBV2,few,TGTGCCAGCACCGAGTTTTACGAGCAGTACTTC,CASTEFYEQYF
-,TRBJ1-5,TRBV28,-,TGTGCCAGCAGTTTAGGGCGGACATATCAGCCCCAGCATTTT,CASSLGRTYQPQHF
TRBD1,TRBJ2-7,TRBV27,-,TGTGCCAGCAGTGTGGGACAGGGGGTGATCGAGCAGTACTTC,CASSVGQGVIEQYF
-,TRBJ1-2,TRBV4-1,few,TGCGCCAGCAGCCCTCCGGAGGCCTACTATGGCTACACCTTC,CASSPPEAYYGYTF
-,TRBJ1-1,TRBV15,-,TGTGCCACCAGCAGAGAAGGTTGGGGGGTGAACACTGAAGCTTTCTTT,CATSREGWGVNTEAFF
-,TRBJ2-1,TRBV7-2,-,TGTGCCAGCAGCTTATTCACGGGTCAGCAGTTCTTC,CASSLFTGQQFF
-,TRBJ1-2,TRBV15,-,TGTGCCACCAGCAGAGATTCAAGGGGCGACTATGGCTACACCTTC,CATSRDSRGDYGYTF
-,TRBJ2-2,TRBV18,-,TGTGCCAGCTCACCGCAGTTGACCTTGAACACCGGGGAGCTGTTTTTT,CASSPQLTLNTGELFF
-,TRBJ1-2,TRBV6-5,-,TGTGCCAGCAGTACTCCGGGAGGCGGCTACACCTTC,CASSTPGGGYTF
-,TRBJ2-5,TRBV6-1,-,TGTGCCAGCCAGTTGCGGGGTTCCGAGACCCAGTACTTC,CASQLRGSETQYF
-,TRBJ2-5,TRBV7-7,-,TGTGCCAGCAGCTTCTCCTCCCAAGAGACCCAGTACTTC,CASSFSSQETQYF
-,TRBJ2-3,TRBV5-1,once,TGCGCCAGCAGCTTGGAGGGGGATACGCAGTATTTT,CASSLEGDTQYF
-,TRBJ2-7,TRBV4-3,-,TGCGCCAGCAGCCAAGATGGGGGGACAGTTCCGGCCTACGAGCAGTACTTC,CASSQDGGTVPAYEQYF
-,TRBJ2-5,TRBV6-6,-,TGTGCCAGCAGTTACTCGATACTAGCAGCCCAAGAGACCCAGTACTTC,CASSYSILAAQETQYF
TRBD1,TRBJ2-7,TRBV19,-,TGTGCCAGTAGTATGGTCAACAGGGGGCAAGACGAGCAGTACTTC,CASSMVNRGQDEQYF
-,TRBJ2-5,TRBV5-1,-,TGCGCCAGCAGCTTGGCGCTCCGGGACATCGGAGAGACCCAGTACTTC,CASSLALRDIGETQYF
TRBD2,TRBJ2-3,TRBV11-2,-,TGTGCCAGCAGCTTAGAGGATCGCGGGGGGACAGATACGCAGTATTTT,CASSLEDRGGTDTQYF
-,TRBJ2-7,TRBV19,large,TGTGCCAGTAGTTCCCAGGGTTCCTACGAGCAGTACTTC,CASSSQGSYEQYF
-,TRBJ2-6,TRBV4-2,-,TGTGCCAGCAGCCGGTACCACGCCGGGTCTAACTCTGGGGCCAACGTCCTGACTTTC,CASSRYHAGSNSGANVLTF
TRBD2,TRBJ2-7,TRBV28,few,TGTGCCAGCAGTTTAAGCGCTAGCGGGGGGGCCTACGAGCAGTACTTC,CASSLSASGGAYEQYF
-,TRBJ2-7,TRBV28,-,TGTGCCAGCAGTGACCGTTTCGGGTCAAACCCGGACTACGAGCAGTACTTC,CASSDRFGSNPDYEQYF
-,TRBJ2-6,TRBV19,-,TGTGCCAGTAGTATACCGGGACGGCCCTCGGGGGCCAACGTCCTGACTTTC,CASSIPGRPSGANVLTF
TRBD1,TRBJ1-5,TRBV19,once,TGTGCCAGTAGTATAGACGACAGGGGTACCAATCAGCCCCAGCATTTT,CASSIDDRGTNQPQHF
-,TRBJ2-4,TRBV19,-,TGTGCCAGTAGTATAGATCGGGCGGTTTTTGACAAAAACATTCAGTACTTC,CASSIDRAVFDKNIQYF
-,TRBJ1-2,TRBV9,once,TGTGCCAGCAGCCCCGTGGGGGGGTTCAGCTATGGCTACACCTTC,CASSPVGGFSYGYTF
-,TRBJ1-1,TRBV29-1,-,TGCAGCGGGGTTGTGACTGAAGCTTTCTTT,CSGVVTEAFF
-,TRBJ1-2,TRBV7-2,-,TGTGCCAGCAGCTCCACAGGGAGGGAGTATGGCTACACCTTC,CASSSTGREYGYTF
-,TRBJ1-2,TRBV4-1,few,TGCGCCAGCAGCGCCACCAGGGGACCTGGGGGCTACACCTTC,CASSATRGPGGYTF
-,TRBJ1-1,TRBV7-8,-,TGTGCCAGCAGCTTAGCGACCCTCGGTGCGGGCACTGAAGCTTTCTTT,CASSLATLGAGTEAFF
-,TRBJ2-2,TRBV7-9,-,TGTGCCCCCGGAGGGGTTTTCGGCGGGGAGCTGTTTTTT,CAPGGVFGGELFF
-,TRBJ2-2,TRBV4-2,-,TGTGCCAGCAGCCAAGGCGGCGGGAACGGGGAGCTGTTTTTT,CASSQGGGNGELFF
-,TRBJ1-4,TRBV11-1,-,TGTGCCAGCAGTCAGTCTACCGTGGAAAAACTGTTTTTT,CASSQSTVEKLFF
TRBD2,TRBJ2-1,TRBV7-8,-,TGTGCCAGCAGCTTAGCAGCGGGGGTCTACAATGAGCAGTTCTTC,CASSLAAGVYNEQFF
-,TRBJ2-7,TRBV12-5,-,TGTGCTAGTGGTTTGGTACTGCGGGGCGAAAACTACGAGCAGTACTTC,CASGLVLRGENYEQYF
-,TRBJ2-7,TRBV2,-,TGTGCCAGCAGTGAATTGTTGCAGGGAAGGTACTTC,CASSELLQGRYF
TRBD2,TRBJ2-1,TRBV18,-,TGTGCCAGCTCACCCCCCGGGACTAGCGGATACAATGAGCAGTTCTTC,CASSPPGTSGYNEQFF
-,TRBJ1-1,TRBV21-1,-,TGTGCCAGCAGCGCATACAGGGGAAAAAACACTGAAGCTTTCTTT,CASSAYRGKNTEAFF
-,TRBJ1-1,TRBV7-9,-,TGTGCCAGCAGCCCCCGGCCTAACCTGGGGACTGAAGCTTTCTTT,CASSPRPNLGTEAFF
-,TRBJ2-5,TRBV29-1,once,TGCAGCGTTGAAGATTCAAAGGAGGGAGAGACCCAGTACTTC,CSVEDSKEGETQYF